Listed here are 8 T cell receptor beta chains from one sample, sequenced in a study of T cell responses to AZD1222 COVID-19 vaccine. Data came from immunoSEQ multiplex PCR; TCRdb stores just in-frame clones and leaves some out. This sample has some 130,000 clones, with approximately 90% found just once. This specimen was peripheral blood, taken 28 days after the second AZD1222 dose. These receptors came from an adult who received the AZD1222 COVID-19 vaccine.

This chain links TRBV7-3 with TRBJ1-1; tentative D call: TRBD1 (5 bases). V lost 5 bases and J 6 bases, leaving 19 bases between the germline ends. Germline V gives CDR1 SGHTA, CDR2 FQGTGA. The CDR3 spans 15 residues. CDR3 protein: CASSKQGPGQAEAFF. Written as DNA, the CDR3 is TGTGCCAGCAGCAAACAAGGGCCAGGGCAGGCTGAAGCTTTCTTT.

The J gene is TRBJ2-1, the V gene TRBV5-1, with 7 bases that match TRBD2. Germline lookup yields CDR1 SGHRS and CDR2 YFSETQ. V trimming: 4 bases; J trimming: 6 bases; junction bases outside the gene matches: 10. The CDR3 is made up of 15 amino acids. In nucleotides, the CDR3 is TGCGCCAGCAGCCCGCTACGGGCGGGGGTCAATGAGCAGTTCTTC. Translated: CASSPLRAGVNEQFF.

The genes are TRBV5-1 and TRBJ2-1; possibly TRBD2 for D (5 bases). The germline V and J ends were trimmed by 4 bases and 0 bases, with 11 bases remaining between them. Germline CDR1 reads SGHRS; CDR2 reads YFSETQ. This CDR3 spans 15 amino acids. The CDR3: CASSHGTSSYNEQFF. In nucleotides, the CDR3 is TGCGCCAGCAGCCACGGTACTAGCTCCTACAATGAGCAGTTCTTC.

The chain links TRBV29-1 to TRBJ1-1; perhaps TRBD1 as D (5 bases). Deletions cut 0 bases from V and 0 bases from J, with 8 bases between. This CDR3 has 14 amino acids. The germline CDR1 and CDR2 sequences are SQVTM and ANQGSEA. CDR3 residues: CSVEEDSMNTEAFF. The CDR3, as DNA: TGCAGCGTTGAAGAAGACAGCATGAACACTGAAGCTTTCTTT.

The CDR3 sequence: CASSQGQIYGYTF. In nucleotides, the CDR3 is TGCGCCAGCAGCCAGGGACAGATCTATGGCTACACCTTC. This rearrangement joins TRBV4-1 to TRBJ1-2, with 7 bases that match TRBD1. This CDR3 region has 13 residues. With 3 bases clipped from V and 4 bases from J, the junction kept 2 bases outside the gene matches. Germline V CDR1 and CDR2: MGHRA, YSYEKL.

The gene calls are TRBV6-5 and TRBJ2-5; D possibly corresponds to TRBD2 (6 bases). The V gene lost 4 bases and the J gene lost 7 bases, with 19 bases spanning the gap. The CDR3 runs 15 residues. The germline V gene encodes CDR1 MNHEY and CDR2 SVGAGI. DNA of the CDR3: TGTGCCAGCAGTTTCCCCTCGACTAGACTTGGGACCCAGTACTTC. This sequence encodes CASSFPSTRLGTQYF.

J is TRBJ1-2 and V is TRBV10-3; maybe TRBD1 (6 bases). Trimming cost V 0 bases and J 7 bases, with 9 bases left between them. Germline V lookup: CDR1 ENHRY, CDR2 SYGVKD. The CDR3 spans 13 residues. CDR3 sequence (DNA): TGTGCCATCAGTGAGTCGAGGGGGGGTGGCTACACCTTC. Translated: CAISESRGGGYTF.

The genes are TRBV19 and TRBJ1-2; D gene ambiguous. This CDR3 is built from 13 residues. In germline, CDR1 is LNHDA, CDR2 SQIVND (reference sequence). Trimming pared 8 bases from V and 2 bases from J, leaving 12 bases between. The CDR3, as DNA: TGTGCCAGTTACTCCAACGCGAACTATGGCTACACCTTC. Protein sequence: CASYSNANYGYTF.